The 21 T cell receptor beta chains listed next were all sequenced from one sample in a study of shared clonotypes between healthy human individuals. Assay used: immunoSEQ multiplex PCR; TCRdb lists only in-frame clones, some missing. The sample lists about 2.1 million clones, about 92% occurring once. CD8 cells classed as naive were CD45RO-negative and positively selected for CCR7, excluding terminally differentiated effector memory CD45RA+ cells. Sequenced: naive CD8+ T cells from PBMCs. These receptors originate from a man aged 18 to 30 in good health. Some clones in this sample may be carry-over from other donors' samples.

The gene calls are TRBV28 and TRBJ2-7; 8 bases align to TRBD2. Trimming removed 4 bases from V and 6 bases from J; junction bases left unmatched: 14. CDR3 length equals 16 residues. Germline V gene data show CDR1 as MDHEN and CDR2 as SYDVKM. This chain's CDR3 is CASSSPNSGRRLEQYF. The CDR3 region has the DNA TGTGCCAGCAGTTCCCCCAACAGCGGGAGAAGACTCGAGCAGTACTTC.

The CDR3 DNA is TGTGCCAGCAGCCTCCGGGCGACTAGCGGGAGGGCGGACGAGCAGTACTTC. Translating gives CASSLRATSGRADEQYF. This rearrangement joins TRBV4-2 to TRBJ2-7, with 14 bases matching TRBD2. Trimming cost V 4 bases and J 5 bases; bases outside gene matches: 10. The CDR3 spans 17 residues. Germline loops: CDR1 LGHNA, CDR2 YNFKEQ.

The chain has TRBV14 and TRBJ2-1, with a weak D call TRBD1 (5 bases). The CDR3 contains 17 residues. V was pared by 0 bases and J by 8 bases, with 20 bases between. Germline CDR1 reads SGHDN; CDR2 reads FVKESK. The CDR3 region has the DNA TGTGCCAGCAGCCAAGACGCGGCAGGGTTTGTGCTCGATGAGCAGTTCTTC. Protein product: CASSQDAAGFVLDEQFF.

In its sample, this clone was seen once. This chain links TRBV27 with TRBJ2-7; D is unresolved. Per germline, CDR1 MNHEY and CDR2 SMNVEV (reference sequence). Trimming left V 6 bases short and J 1 base short, with 13 bases between. The CDR3 loop spans 14 amino acids. The CDR3 DNA follows: TGTGCCAGCAGCTACGACTTGGAGTCCTACGAGCAGTACTTC. Translation: CASSYDLESYEQYF.

The chain has TRBV19 and TRBJ1-4; no clear D. Germline V gene data show CDR1 as LNHDA and CDR2 as SQIVND (reference sequence). This CDR3 is built from 12 residues. V gave up 6 bases and J gave up 8 bases, with 10 bases separating them. In DNA form, the CDR3 reads TGTGCCAGTAGGGCATCGGGAGAAAAACTGTTTTTT. It codes for CASRASGEKLFF.

The chain recombines TRBV27 with TRBJ1-5; no firm D call. Germline-derived CDR1 and CDR2 are MNHEY and SMNVEV (reference sequence). CDR3 size: 15 residues. V was trimmed by 3 bases and J by 0 bases, leaving 9 bases between them. The CDR3 DNA is TGTGCCAGCAGTTTTTACGAGTATAGCAATCAGCCCCAGCATTTT. It translates to CASSFYEYSNQPQHF.

Comment on this clone: This specimen includes other DNA sequences encoding the same CDR3. CDR3: CASTPGGYEQYF. Written as DNA, the CDR3 is TGTGCCAGCACCCCTGGAGGGTACGAGCAGTACTTC. V usage is TRBV7-9 and J usage is TRBJ2-7; D may be TRBD2 (6 bases). From germline, CDR1 is SEHNR and CDR2 FQNEAQ (reference sequence). V was shortened by 7 bases and J by 4 bases, with 11 bases between the two germline ends. This CDR3 region has 12 residues.

The CDR3 bases are TGCAGCGTTAACCCTCAGGCCGCTGCAGTAGAGGGCTACACCTTC. Amino acid sequence: CSVNPQAAAVEGYTF. The rearrangement joins TRBV29-1 to TRBJ1-2; D is unclear. The CDR3 has 15 amino acids. Trimming removed 5 bases at V and 8 bases at J, with 24 bases between. In germline, CDR1 is SQVTM, CDR2 ANQGSEA. Full variable domain (missing parts from reference TRBV29-1 and TRBJ1-2): SAVISQKPSRDICQRGTSLTIQCQVDSQVTMMFWYRQQPGQSLTLIATANQGSEATYESGFVIDKFPISRPNLTFSTLTVSNMSPEDSSIYLCSVNPQAAAVEGYTFGSGTRLTVV.

The rearrangement uses TRBV18 and TRBJ1-1; no definite D call. The CDR3 length is 15 residues. Germline V gives CDR1 KGHSH, CDR2 LQKENI. Trimming removed 3 bases at V and 0 bases at J, with 11 bases between. The CDR3 coding sequence is TGTGCCAGCTCACCGTCTGGGCAATTGAACACTGAAGCTTTCTTT. Protein: CASSPSGQLNTEAFF.

This clone appeared a single time. The gene calls are TRBV4-1 and TRBJ2-5; D is unclear. The germline gives CDR1 MGHRA, CDR2 YSYEKL. V lost 4 bases and J 4 bases, leaving 10 bases between the germline ends. The CDR3 covers 13 residues. In DNA, the CDR3 is TGCGCCAGCAGCCTCGACACAAGAGAGACCCAGTACTTC. Amino acid sequence: CASSLDTRETQYF.

V gene TRBV5-4 combines with J gene TRBJ1-3, with D possibly being TRBD1 (6 bases). Germline V lookup: CDR1 SGHNT, CDR2 YYREEE (reference sequence). The V end lost 3 bases, the J end lost 2 bases, and 18 bases lay between the germline ends. The length of the CDR3 is 17 residues. The CDR3 coding sequence is TGTGCCAGCAGCTCTGGTACAGGGCGTTGGACTGGAAACACCATATATTTT. It translates to CASSSGTGRWTGNTIYF.

As regards this clone: Other nucleotide sequences in the sample specify the same CDR3. This chain uses TRBV6-5 with TRBJ2-7, with a weak D call TRBD2 (6 bases). CDR1 is MNHEY, CDR2 SVGAGI, per germline. The V end was cut by 2 bases, the J end by 0 bases, with 11 bases between. The CDR3 is 15 amino acids. The CDR3 is CASSYSGPSSYEQYF. The CDR3 DNA sequence: TGTGCCAGCAGTTACAGCGGGCCGAGCTCCTACGAGCAGTACTTC.

The chain joins TRBV5-4 to TRBJ2-5, with 14 bases identical to TRBD2. Germline assignment: CDR1 SGHNT and CDR2 YYREEE (reference sequence). With V trimmed by 4 bases and J by 7 bases, 9 bases remained unmatched. This CDR3 spans 16 amino acids. The DNA for the CDR3 is TGTGCCAGCAGCCCGGGACTAGCGGGAGAGCTGAGGACCCAGTACTTC. Translating it yields CASSPGLAGELRTQYF. The entire variable domain, with the rest obtained from reference TRBV5-4 and TRBJ2-5, is as follows: ETGVTQSPTHLIKTRGQQVTLRCSSQSGHNTVSWYQQALGQGPQFIFQYYREEENGRGNFPPRFSGLQFPNYSSELNVNALELDDSALYLCASSPGLAGELRTQYFGPGTRLLVL.

The table lists this clone with a count of one. This chain connects TRBV27 to TRBJ2-1; unclear D gene. This CDR3 has 13 residues. V shed 0 bases and J shed 8 bases, with 8 bases lying between them. Germline CDR1 and CDR2: MNHEY and SMNVEV (reference sequence). CDR3 loop: CASSLSGWYEQFF. The CDR3 coding sequence is TGTGCCAGCAGTTTATCGGGATGGTATGAGCAGTTCTTC.

This rearrangement joins TRBV7-8 to TRBJ2-5; 11 bases are a match to TRBD2. V shed 0 bases and J 5 bases; nucleotides not matched to a gene: 8. Germline CDR1 SGHVS, CDR2 FQNEAQ. The CDR3 is 17 residues long. The CDR3 nucleotides read TGTGCCAGCAGCTTAGCCCTGACTAGCGGGAAACAGGAGACCCAGTACTTC. Protein: CASSLALTSGKQETQYF.

V and J are TRBV21-1 and TRBJ2-1; the table's D call, TRBD2, was not checked against the DNA. TRBV21-1 is a recognized pseudogene. The CDR3 has 15 amino acids. CDR3 loop: CASSKVGGRVNEQFF. The CDR3 DNA is TGTGCCAGCAGCAAAGTTGGCGGGAGGGTAAATGAGCAGTTCTTC.

The genes are TRBV2 and TRBJ2-3, with D possibly being TRBD2 (6 bases). This CDR3 spans 15 amino acids. CDR1 and CDR2 (germline): SNHLY, FYNNEI. V was trimmed by 9 bases and J by 2 bases, leaving 18 bases between them. In DNA, the CDR3 is TGTGCCAGAACCGGGACTGGCCCCTCCACAGATACGCAGTATTTT. This translates into CARTGTGPSTDTQYF.

The chain has TRBV28 and TRBJ2-7; 7 bases match TRBD1. This CDR3 contains 15 residues. Trimming cost V 6 bases and J 1 base; bases outside gene matches: 9. Germline V lookup: CDR1 MDHEN, CDR2 SYDVKM. The CDR3 sequence is CASRLTGRRSYEQYF. The CDR3 DNA sequence: TGTGCCAGCAGACTGACAGGGAGAAGGTCCTACGAGCAGTACTTC.

The rearrangement uses TRBV7-2 and TRBJ2-7; 8 nucleotides agree with TRBD1. The length of the CDR3 is 12 residues. V was pared by 8 bases and J by 2 bases, with 2 bases of the junction left unmatched. Germline CDR1 is SGHTA and CDR2 is FQGNSA. The CDR3 DNA sequence: TGTGCCAGCGCGGGACAGGCCTACGAGCAGTACTTC. As protein: CASAGQAYEQYF.

This clone has only one observation. This same CDR3 is encoded by further DNA sequences in the sample. The genes are TRBV5-6 and TRBJ2-7; either TRBD1 or TRBD2 may fit D (5 bases each). The CDR3 runs to 13 residues. Looked up from germline, CDR1 is SGHDT and CDR2 is YYEEEE. Trimming cost V 4 bases and J 3 bases, with 11 bases left between them. The CDR3 here is CASSPGTNYEQYF. In DNA form, the CDR3 reads TGTGCCAGCAGCCCCGGGACGAACTACGAGCAGTACTTC.

This clone was seen more than once but under ten times. CDR3 sequence (DNA): TGTGCCAGCACCCCAATCCAGGGGGTAGGTGGCTACACCTTC. This encodes CASTPIQGVGGYTF. This sequence joins TRBV27 and TRBJ1-2; 7 positions agree with TRBD1. The CDR3 consists of 14 residues. Germline V gene data show CDR1 as MNHEY and CDR2 as SMNVEV (reference sequence). The J segment lost 7 bases and the V segment lost 7 bases, leaving 12 bases of the junction unmatched.